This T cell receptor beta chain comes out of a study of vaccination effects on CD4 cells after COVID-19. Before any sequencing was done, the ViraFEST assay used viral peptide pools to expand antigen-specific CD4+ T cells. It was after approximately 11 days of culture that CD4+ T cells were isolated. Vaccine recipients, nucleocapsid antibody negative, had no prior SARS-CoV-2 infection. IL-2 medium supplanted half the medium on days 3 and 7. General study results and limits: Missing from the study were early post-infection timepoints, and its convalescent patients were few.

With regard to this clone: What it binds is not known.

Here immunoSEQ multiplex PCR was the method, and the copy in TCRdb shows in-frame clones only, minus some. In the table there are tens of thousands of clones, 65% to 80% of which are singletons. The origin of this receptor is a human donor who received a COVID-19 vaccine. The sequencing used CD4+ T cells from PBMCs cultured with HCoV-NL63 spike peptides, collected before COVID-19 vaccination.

The DNA of the CDR3 is TGTGCCAGCAGCCCGTGGACCGGTGGGGACATTCAGTACTTC. It yields the protein CASSPWTGGDIQYF. V is TRBV7-9 and J is TRBJ2-4; D unclear. Per the germline V gene, CDR1 is SEHNR and CDR2 is FQNEAQ (reference sequence). V was clipped by 5 bases and J by 8 bases, with 16 bases between them. The length of the CDR3 is 14 residues.